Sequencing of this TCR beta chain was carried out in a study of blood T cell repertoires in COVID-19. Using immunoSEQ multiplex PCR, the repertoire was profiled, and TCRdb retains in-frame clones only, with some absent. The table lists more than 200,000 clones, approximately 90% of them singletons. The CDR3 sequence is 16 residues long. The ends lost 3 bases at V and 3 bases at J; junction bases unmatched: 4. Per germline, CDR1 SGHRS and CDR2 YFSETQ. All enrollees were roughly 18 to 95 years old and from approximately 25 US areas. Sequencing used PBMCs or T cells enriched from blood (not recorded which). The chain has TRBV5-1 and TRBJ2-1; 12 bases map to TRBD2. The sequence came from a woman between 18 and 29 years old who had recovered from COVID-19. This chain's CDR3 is CASSSTSGSHYNEQFF. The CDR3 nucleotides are TGCGCCAGCAGCTCGACTAGCGGGAGCCACTACAATGAGCAGTTCTTC.